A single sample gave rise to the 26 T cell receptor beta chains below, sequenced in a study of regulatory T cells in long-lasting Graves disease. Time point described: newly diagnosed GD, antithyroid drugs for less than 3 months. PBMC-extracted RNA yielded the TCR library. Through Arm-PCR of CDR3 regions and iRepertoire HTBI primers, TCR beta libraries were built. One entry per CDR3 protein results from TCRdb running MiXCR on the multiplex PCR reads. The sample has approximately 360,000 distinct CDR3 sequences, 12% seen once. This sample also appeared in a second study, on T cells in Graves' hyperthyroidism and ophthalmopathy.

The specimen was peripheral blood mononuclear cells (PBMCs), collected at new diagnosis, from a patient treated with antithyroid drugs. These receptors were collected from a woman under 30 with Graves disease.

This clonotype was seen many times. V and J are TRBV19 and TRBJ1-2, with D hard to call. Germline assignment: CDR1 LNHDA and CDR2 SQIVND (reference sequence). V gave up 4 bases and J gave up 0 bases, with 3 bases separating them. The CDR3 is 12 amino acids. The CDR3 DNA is TGTGCCAGTAGTACATCTAACTATGGCTACACCTTC. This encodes CASSTSNYGYTF.

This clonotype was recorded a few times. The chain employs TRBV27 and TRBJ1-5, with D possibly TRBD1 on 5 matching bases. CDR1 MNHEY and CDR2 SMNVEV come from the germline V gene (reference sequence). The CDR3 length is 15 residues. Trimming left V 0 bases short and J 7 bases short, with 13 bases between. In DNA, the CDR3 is TGTGCCAGCAGTTTATCGTCTCTTGGGGACCAGCCCCAGCATTTT. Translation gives CASSLSSLGDQPQHF.

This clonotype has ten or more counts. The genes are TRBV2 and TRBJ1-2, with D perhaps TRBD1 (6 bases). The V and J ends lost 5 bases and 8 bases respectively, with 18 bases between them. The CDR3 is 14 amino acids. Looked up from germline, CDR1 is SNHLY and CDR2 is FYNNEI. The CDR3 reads CASSKNIPGQGYTF. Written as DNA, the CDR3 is TGTGCCAGCAGTAAAAACATCCCCGGACAGGGCTACACCTTC.

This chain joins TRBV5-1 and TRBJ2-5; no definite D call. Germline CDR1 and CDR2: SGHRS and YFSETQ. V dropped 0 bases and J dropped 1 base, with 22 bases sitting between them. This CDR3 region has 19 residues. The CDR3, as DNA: TGCGCCAGCAGCTTGGAACCGTTACCCCCGAGGAAGGTCCAAGAGACCCAGTACTTC. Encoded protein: CASSLEPLPPRKVQETQYF.

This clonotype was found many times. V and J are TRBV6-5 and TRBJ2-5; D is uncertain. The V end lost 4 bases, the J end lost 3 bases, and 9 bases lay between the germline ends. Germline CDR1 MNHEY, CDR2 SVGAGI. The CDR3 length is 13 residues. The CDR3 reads CASSLFVKETQYF. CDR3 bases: TGTGCCAGCAGTTTGTTTGTTAAAGAGACCCAGTACTTC.

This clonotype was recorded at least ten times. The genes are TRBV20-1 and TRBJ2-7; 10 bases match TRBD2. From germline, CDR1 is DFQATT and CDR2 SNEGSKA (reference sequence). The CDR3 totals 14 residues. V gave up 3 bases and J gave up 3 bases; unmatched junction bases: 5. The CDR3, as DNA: TGCAGTGCTAGTAGGACTAGCGGTATCTACGAGCAGTACTTC. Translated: CSASRTSGIYEQYF.

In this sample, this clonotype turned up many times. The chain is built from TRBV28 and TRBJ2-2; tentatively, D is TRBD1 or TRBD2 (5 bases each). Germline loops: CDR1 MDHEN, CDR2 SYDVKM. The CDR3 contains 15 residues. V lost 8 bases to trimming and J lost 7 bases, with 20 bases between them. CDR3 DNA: TGTGCCAGCTACCCGGGACCCTGGATAGGCGGGGAGCTGTTTTTT. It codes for CASYPGPWIGGELFF.

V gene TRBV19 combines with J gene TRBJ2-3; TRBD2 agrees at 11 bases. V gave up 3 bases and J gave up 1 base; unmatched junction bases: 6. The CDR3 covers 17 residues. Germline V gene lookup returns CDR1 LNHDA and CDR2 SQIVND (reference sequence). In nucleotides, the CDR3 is TGTGCCAGTAGTATCGCAAAGACTAGCGGGGGCACAGATACGCAGTATTTT. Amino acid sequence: CASSIAKTSGGTDTQYF.

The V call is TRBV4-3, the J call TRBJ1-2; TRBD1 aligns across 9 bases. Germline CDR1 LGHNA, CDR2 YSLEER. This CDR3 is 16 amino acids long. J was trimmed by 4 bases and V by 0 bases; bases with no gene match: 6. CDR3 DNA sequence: TGCGCCAGCAGCCAAGATAGTACAGGGGGCGGCTATGGCTACACCTTC. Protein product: CASSQDSTGGGYGYTF.

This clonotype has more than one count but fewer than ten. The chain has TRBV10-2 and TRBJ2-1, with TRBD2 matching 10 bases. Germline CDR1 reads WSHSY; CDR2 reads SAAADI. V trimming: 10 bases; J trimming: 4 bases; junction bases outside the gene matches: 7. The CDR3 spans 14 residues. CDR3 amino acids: CATSLAGEYNEQFF. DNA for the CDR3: TGCGCCACCTCTCTAGCGGGAGAATACAATGAGCAGTTCTTC.

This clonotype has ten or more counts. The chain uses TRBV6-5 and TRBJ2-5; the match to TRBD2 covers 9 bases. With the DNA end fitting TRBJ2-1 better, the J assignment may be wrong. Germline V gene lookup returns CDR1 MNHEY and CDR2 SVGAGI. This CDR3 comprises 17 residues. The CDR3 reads CASSYERGGRAENEQFF. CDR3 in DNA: TGTGCCAGCAGTTATGAGCGAGGCGGGAGGGCCGAAAATGAGCAGTTCTTC.

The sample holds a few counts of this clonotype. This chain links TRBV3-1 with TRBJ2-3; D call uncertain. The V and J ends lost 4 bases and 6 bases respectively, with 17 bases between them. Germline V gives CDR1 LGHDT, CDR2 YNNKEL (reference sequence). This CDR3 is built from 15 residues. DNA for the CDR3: TGTGCCAGCAGCCCACAATTGGACCCAGCTGATACGCAGTATTTT. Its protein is CASSPQLDPADTQYF.

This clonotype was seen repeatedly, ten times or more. CDR3 bases: TGTGCCACCAGTGAGCCGAGTGAGGAGACCCAGTACTTC. This gives the protein CATSEPSEETQYF. The J gene is TRBJ2-5, the V gene TRBV24-1; D call uncertain. From germline, CDR1 is KGHDR and CDR2 SFDVKD. Trimming took off 4 bases at V and 5 bases at J, with 10 bases between the two ends. The CDR3 length is 13 residues.

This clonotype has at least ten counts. CDR3 region: CASSLIFAGGSYNEQFF. The CDR3 DNA sequence: TGTGCCAGCAGCTTAATCTTCGCGGGAGGATCCTACAATGAGCAGTTCTTC. This chain uses TRBV11-2 with TRBJ2-1; 8 bases line up with TRBD2. This CDR3 has 17 amino acids. Germline V lookup: CDR1 SGHAT, CDR2 FQNNGV. The V and J ends lost 2 bases and 1 base, in that order; junction bases with no gene match: 7.

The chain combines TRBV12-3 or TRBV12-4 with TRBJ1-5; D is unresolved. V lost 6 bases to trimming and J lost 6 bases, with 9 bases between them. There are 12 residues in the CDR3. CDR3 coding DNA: TGTGCCAGCAGGGACCGGGGTCAGCCCCAGCATTTT. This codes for CASRDRGQPQHF.

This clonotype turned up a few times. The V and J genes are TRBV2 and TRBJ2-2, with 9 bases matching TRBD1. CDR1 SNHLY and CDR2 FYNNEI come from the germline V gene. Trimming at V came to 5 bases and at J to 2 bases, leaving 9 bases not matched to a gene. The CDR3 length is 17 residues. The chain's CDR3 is CASSSTPGQGNTGELFF. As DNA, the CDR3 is TGTGCCAGCAGTAGTACACCGGGACAGGGCAACACCGGGGAGCTGTTTTTT.

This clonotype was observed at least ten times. The CDR3 here is CAWAEQGNPNYGYTF. DNA for the CDR3: TGTGCCTGGGCAGAACAGGGGAACCCTAACTATGGCTACACCTTC. This rearrangement joins TRBV30 to TRBJ1-2; 7 bases line up with TRBD1. The ends lost 5 bases at V and 0 bases at J; junction bases unmatched: 9. The CDR3 has 15 amino acids. Germline values: CDR1 GTSNPN, CDR2 SVGIG (reference sequence).

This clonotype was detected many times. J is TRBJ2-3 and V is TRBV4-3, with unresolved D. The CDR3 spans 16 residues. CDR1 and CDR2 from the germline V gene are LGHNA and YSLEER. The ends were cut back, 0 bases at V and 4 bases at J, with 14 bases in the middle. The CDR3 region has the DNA TGCGCCAGCAGCCAAGATCTAAGGGTTCAGGCAGATACGCAGTATTTT. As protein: CASSQDLRVQADTQYF.

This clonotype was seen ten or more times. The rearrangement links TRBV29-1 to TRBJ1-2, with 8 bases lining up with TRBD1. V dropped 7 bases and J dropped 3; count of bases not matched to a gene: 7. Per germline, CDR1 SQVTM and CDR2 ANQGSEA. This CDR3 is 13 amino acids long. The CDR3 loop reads CSGLLQGDYGYTF. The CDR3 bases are TGCAGCGGCCTTCTACAGGGGGACTATGGCTACACCTTC.

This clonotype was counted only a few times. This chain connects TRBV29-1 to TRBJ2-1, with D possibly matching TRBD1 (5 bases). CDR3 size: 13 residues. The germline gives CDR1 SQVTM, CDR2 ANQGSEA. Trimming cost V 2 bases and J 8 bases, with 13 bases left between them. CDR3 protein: CSVERGVGYEQFF. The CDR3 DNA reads TGCAGCGTTGAAAGGGGTGTTGGTTATGAGCAGTTCTTC.

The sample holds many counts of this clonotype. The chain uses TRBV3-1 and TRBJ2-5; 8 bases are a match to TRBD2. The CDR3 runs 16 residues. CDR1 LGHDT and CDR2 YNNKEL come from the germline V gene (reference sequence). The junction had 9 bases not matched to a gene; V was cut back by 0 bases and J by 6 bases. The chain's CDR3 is CASSQEGLVMRKTQYF. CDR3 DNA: TGTGCCAGCAGCCAAGAGGGACTAGTTATGAGGAAGACCCAGTACTTC.

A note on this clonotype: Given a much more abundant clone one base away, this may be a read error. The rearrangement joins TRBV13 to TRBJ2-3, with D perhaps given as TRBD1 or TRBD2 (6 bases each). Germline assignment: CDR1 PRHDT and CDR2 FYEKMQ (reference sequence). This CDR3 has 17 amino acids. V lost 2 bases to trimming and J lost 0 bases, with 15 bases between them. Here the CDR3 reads CASSLRGADTSTDTQYF. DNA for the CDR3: TGTGCCAGCAGCTTAAGGGGGGCGGACACTAGCACAGATACGCAGTATTTT. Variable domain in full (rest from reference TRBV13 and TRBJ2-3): AAGVIQSPRHLIKEKRETATLKCYPIPRHDTVYWYQQGPGQDPQFLISFYEKMQSDKGSIPDRFSAQQFSDYHSELNMSSLELGDSALYFCASSLRGADTSTDTQYFGPGTRLTVL.

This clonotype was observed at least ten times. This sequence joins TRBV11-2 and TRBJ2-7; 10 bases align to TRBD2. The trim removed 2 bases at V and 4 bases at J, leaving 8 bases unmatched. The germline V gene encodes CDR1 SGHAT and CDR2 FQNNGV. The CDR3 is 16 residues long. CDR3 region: CASSLFTSGVQYEQYF. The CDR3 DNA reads TGTGCCAGCAGCTTATTCACTAGCGGGGTCCAGTACGAGCAGTACTTC.

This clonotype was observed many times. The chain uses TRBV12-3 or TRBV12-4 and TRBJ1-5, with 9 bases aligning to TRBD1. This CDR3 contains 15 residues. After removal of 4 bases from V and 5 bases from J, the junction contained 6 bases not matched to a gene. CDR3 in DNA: TGTGCCAGCAGTTCTCACAGGGGGCGGGATCAGCCCCAGCATTTT. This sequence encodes CASSSHRGRDQPQHF.

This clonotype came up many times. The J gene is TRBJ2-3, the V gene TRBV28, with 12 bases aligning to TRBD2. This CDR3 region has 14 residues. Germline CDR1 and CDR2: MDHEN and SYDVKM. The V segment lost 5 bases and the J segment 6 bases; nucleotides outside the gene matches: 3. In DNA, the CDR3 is TGTGCCAGCAGTCTCGGGACTAGCGGGGATACGCAGTATTTT. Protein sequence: CASSLGTSGDTQYF.

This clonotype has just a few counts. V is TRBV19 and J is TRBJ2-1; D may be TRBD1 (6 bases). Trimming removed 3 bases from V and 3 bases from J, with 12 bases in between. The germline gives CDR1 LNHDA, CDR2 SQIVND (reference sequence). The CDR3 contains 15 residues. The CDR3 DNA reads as TGTGCCAGTAGTATCTGGGGGACAAACTACAATGAGCAGTTCTTC. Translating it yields CASSIWGTNYNEQFF.